What follows are 26 T cell receptor beta chains derived from one specimen sequenced in a study of blood T cell repertoires in COVID-19. Using immunoSEQ multiplex PCR, the repertoire was profiled, and TCRdb retains in-frame clones only, with some absent. The sample lists approximately 470,000 clones, approximately 85% seen once, with roughly 3.2% in the top ten. Sequenced input: peripheral blood. These receptors all come from a human donor in a cohort sampled during active COVID-19.

V gene TRBV5-1 combines with J gene TRBJ1-2, with 7 bases matching TRBD1. V lost 6 bases, J lost 8 bases, and 10 bases stayed unmatched. In germline, CDR1 is SGHRS, CDR2 YFSETQ. This CDR3 comprises 13 residues. CDR3 residues: CASTNEGADGYTF. In DNA, the CDR3 is TGCGCCAGCACCAACGAGGGGGCGGACGGCTACACCTTC.

This chain connects TRBV6-5 to TRBJ2-3; TRBD2 is a possible D gene (6 bases). V was clipped by 5 bases and J by 4 bases, with 16 bases between them. Germline V CDR1 and CDR2: MNHEY, SVGAGI. This CDR3 comprises 15 residues. The CDR3 bases are TGTGCCAGCAGTCGGGACTCCTTACCCCCAGATACGCAGTATTTT. It yields the protein CASSRDSLPPDTQYF.

The rearrangement links TRBV7-2 to TRBJ1-2, with TRBD1 matching over 9 bases. Germline loops: CDR1 SGHTA, CDR2 FQGNSA. CDR3 length: 16 amino acids. The ends lost 1 base at V and 7 bases at J; junction bases unmatched: 10. In DNA, the CDR3 is TGTGCCAGCAGCTTAGTTGGGGACAGGGTATTACGTGGCTACACCTTC. Translated, it gives CASSLVGDRVLRGYTF.

V usage is TRBV9 and J usage is TRBJ1-4; TRBD1 matches at 9 bases. CDR1 SGDLS and CDR2 YYNGEE come from the germline V gene. The CDR3 runs to 18 residues. Losses at the gene ends were 4 bases for V and 0 bases for J; bases not matched to a gene: 10. In DNA, the CDR3 is TGTGCCAGCAGCTCGCCGGGACAGGGCCCAGCAACTAATGAAAAACTGTTTTTT. Protein sequence: CASSSPGQGPATNEKLFF.

The chain couples TRBV18 to TRBJ1-2; 8 nucleotides match TRBD1. The germline CDR1 and CDR2 sequences are KGHSH and LQKENI. The ends lost 4 bases at V and 2 bases at J; junction bases unmatched: 9. The CDR3 runs to 16 residues. As DNA, the CDR3 is TGTGCCAGCTCACGATCGACAGGGGAGAGAAACTATGGCTACACCTTC. The encoded protein is CASSRSTGERNYGYTF.

The chain has TRBV28 and TRBJ1-3, with D hard to call. CDR3 length: 14 residues. Germline V gene lookup returns CDR1 MDHEN and CDR2 SYDVKM. V lost 6 bases to trimming and J lost 3 bases, with 12 bases between them. CDR3 sequence reads: CASSTTLGGNTIYF. Here the CDR3 DNA reads TGTGCCAGCAGCACGACCCTAGGTGGAAACACCATATATTTT.

The CDR3 is CASSIDPRTEAFF. In DNA form, the CDR3 reads TGTGCCAGTAGTATCGACCCCAGGACTGAAGCTTTCTTT. This chain joins TRBV19 and TRBJ1-1; D gene uncertain. The germline V gene encodes CDR1 LNHDA and CDR2 SQIVND (reference sequence). V lost 3 bases, J lost 5 bases, and 10 bases lay in between. The CDR3 is 13 amino acids.

This clone was seen just once. The J gene is TRBJ2-1, the V gene TRBV6-1, with a weak D call TRBD1 (7 bases). The CDR3 is 16 amino acids. V was cut by 1 base and J by 9 bases, with 19 bases left in between. Germline V lookup: CDR1 MNHNS, CDR2 SASEGT. The CDR3 nucleotides read TGTGCCAGCAGTGAAGAACAGGGGAGGTCACGCGGTGAGCAGTTCTTC. Its translation is CASSEEQGRSRGEQFF.

The chain employs TRBV2 and TRBJ2-5; D remains ambiguous. This CDR3 is built from 12 residues. The V end lost 8 bases, the J end lost 0 bases, and 7 bases lay between the germline ends. Germline V gene sequence: CDR1 SNHLY, CDR2 FYNNEI. This CDR3 reads CASDKDQETQYF. DNA for the CDR3: TGTGCCAGCGACAAGGACCAAGAGACCCAGTACTTC.

The chain is built from TRBV4-3 and TRBJ1-2, with 7 bases lining up with TRBD1. The CDR3 contains 13 residues. Trimming cost V 0 bases and J 8 bases; bases outside gene matches: 3. Germline V CDR1 and CDR2: LGHNA, YSLEER. The CDR3 loop reads CASSQDRGQGYTF. The CDR3 DNA sequence: TGCGCCAGCAGCCAAGATAGGGGGCAAGGCTACACCTTC.

This clone was counted at least ten times. A read error may produce the germline difference seen at one junction end. The V and J genes are TRBV28 and TRBJ1-2; 7 positions match TRBD1. This CDR3 has 11 amino acids. Germline CDR1 is MDHEN and CDR2 is SYDVKM. DNA of the CDR3: TGTGCCAGCAGTTTATTTGGAGACAGGGCTTTC. Residues: CASSLFGDRAF.

This chain uses TRBV10-1 with TRBJ2-7, with D possibly TRBD1 on 6 matching bases. The CDR3 has 15 amino acids. The V gene's germline CDR1 is WNHNN and CDR2 SYGVQD (reference sequence). Trimming stripped 6 bases from V and 2 bases from J, with 17 bases between. CDR3 sequence reads: CASSRYDRFPYEQYF. DNA for the CDR3: TGCGCCAGCAGCCGATACGACAGGTTTCCCTACGAGCAGTACTTC.

This rearrangement joins TRBV5-1 to TRBJ1-2, with 7 bases aligning to TRBD1. Unmatched junction bases numbered 8, after V lost 0 bases and J lost 0 bases. Germline CDR1 and CDR2: SGHRS and YFSETQ. The CDR3 has 17 amino acids. The DNA of the CDR3 is TGCGCCAGCAGCTTGGGAATCGGGACAGCTTCTAACTATGGCTACACCTTC. This encodes CASSLGIGTASNYGYTF.

The chain employs TRBV9 and TRBJ1-1; D is undetermined. V was pared by 2 bases and J by 1 base, with 12 bases between. This CDR3 is 15 amino acids long. The germline CDR1 and CDR2 sequences are SGDLS and YYNGEE. The CDR3 region is CASSVTAFPNTEAFF. The DNA for the CDR3 is TGTGCCAGCAGCGTCACAGCCTTTCCGAACACTGAAGCTTTCTTT.

This chain uses TRBV19 with TRBJ1-6; 9 nucleotides agree with TRBD1. Germline CDR1 LNHDA, CDR2 SQIVND (reference sequence). The CDR3 loop spans 16 amino acids. J lost 6 bases, V lost 7 bases, and 10 bases had no gene match. The CDR3 nucleotides read TGTGCCAGTACCGAGGAGAAGGGACAGGGTAATTCACCCCTCCACTTT. Translation: CASTEEKGQGNSPLHF.

The gene calls are TRBV7-9 and TRBJ1-2, with a tentative D call TRBD1 (6 bases). The germline V gene has CDR1 SEHNR and CDR2 FQNEAQ (reference sequence). The CDR3 is made up of 13 amino acids. V was shortened by 1 base and J by 7 bases, with 10 bases between the two germline ends. Written as DNA, the CDR3 is TGTGCCAGCAGCTTAGGACAGGAGGTTGGCTACACCTTC. It encodes CASSLGQEVGYTF.

This clone appeared once. The CDR3 DNA reads as TGTGCCAGCAGCTTAGAGACTTCTGCCGATACGCAGTATTTT. It encodes CASSLETSADTQYF. The chain links TRBV7-9 to TRBJ2-3, with no clear D. The CDR3 totals 14 residues. Germline V gives CDR1 SEHNR, CDR2 FQNEAQ (reference sequence). Trimming pared 1 base from V and 6 bases from J, leaving 11 bases between.

This rearrangement joins TRBV5-8 to TRBJ2-7; 8 positions match TRBD1. The germline CDR1 and CDR2 sequences are SGHTS and YDEGEE. V trimming: 4 bases; J trimming: 2 bases; junction bases outside the gene matches: 5. The CDR3 is made up of 14 amino acids. CDR3 in DNA: TGTGCCAGCAGCCAGGGACAGGTGGCCTACGAGCAGTACTTC. Translating gives CASSQGQVAYEQYF.

The chain is built from TRBV18 and TRBJ2-7; 7 bases fit TRBD2. V was pared by 3 bases and J by 0 bases, with 8 bases of the junction left unmatched. This CDR3 is 16 amino acids long. From germline, CDR1 is KGHSH and CDR2 LQKENI. Here the CDR3 DNA reads TGTGCCAGCTCACCTAACTCGGGGGGAGTCTCCTACGAGCAGTACTTC. Protein sequence: CASSPNSGGVSYEQYF.

The chain carries TRBV12-3 or TRBV12-4 and TRBJ2-3; D is unclear. V shed 5 bases and J shed 11 bases, with 17 bases lying between them. This CDR3 comprises 13 residues. The CDR3 sequence: CASSKTSERRQYF. The CDR3 bases are TGTGCCAGCAGTAAGACTTCGGAGAGGAGGCAGTATTTT.

This rearrangement joins TRBV28 to TRBJ2-7; TRBD2 might be the D (6 bases). The germline V gene encodes CDR1 MDHEN and CDR2 SYDVKM. CDR3 length: 15 amino acids. V was cut by 4 bases and J by 3 bases, with 16 bases left in between. In DNA, the CDR3 is TGTGCCAGCAGTTCCCCTTGGGGCGGGATCTACGAGCAGTACTTC. Residues: CASSSPWGGIYEQYF.

The chain is built from TRBV24-1 and TRBJ1-2; D uncertain. Per germline, CDR1 KGHDR and CDR2 SFDVKD. The CDR3 contains 12 residues. V was shortened by 4 bases and J by 10 bases, with 12 bases between the two germline ends. The chain's CDR3 is CATSDPLRDYTF. DNA for the CDR3: TGTGCCACCAGTGACCCGCTCCGGGACTACACCTTC.

V and J are TRBV7-2 and TRBJ1-4; tentatively, D is TRBD1 (6 bases). Germline V gene data show CDR1 as SGHTA and CDR2 as FQGNSA. This CDR3 has 13 residues. Trimming removed 10 bases at V and 4 bases at J, with 13 bases between. DNA of the CDR3: TGTGCCATCTCGGACAGTCGTAATGAAAAACTGTTTTTT. Translated: CAISDSRNEKLFF. The whole variable domain, filled in from reference TRBV7-2 and TRBJ1-4, reads GAGVSQSPSNKVTEKGKDVELRCDPISGHTALYWYRQSLGQGLEFLIYFQGNSAPDKSGLPSDRFSAERTGGSVSTLTIQRTQQEDSAVYLCAISDSRNEKLFFGSGTQLSVL.

The sample holds a few counts of this clone. The rearrangement links TRBV12-3 or TRBV12-4 to TRBJ2-3; 7 bases line up with TRBD2. With V trimmed by 3 bases and J by 5 bases, 2 bases remained unmatched. The CDR3 consists of 13 residues. Written as DNA, the CDR3 is TGTGCCAGCAGTTTGGGGGAGGGAGATACGCAGTATTTT. Its protein is CASSLGEGDTQYF.

V is TRBV27 and J is TRBJ2-7, with D perhaps matching TRBD1 (6 bases). Trimming pared 6 bases from V and 3 bases from J, leaving 18 bases between. Germline V gene sequence: CDR1 MNHEY, CDR2 SMNVEV (reference sequence). This CDR3 contains 15 residues. The CDR3, as DNA: TGTGCCAGCAGGAGAGGACAGCAAGATGGCTACGAGCAGTACTTC. Translated: CASRRGQQDGYEQYF.

V and J are TRBV6-5 and TRBJ2-3, with D perhaps TRBD1 (6 bases). The V and J ends lost 4 bases and 0 bases respectively, with 11 bases between them. Looked up from germline, CDR1 is MNHEY and CDR2 is SVGAGI. CDR3 length: 15 amino acids. CDR3 region: CASSLPGASTDTQYF. CDR3 in DNA: TGTGCCAGCAGTTTACCAGGGGCTAGCACAGATACGCAGTATTTT.